A selection of T cell receptor beta chains follows, all from one sample in a study of T cell changes during pregnancy in multiple sclerosis. Sequencing was performed with immunoSEQ multiplex PCR; in TCRdb, only in-frame clones are kept and a portion is missing. The data show about 79,000 clones, over 80% seen once. Sequencing was performed on CD4+ T cells from peripheral blood mononuclear cells, taken in the second trimester of pregnancy. The receptors originated from a female donor with multiple sclerosis, enrolled in a pregnancy study. CDR3s include the opening cysteine and the closing phenylalanine or tryptophan. The D gene is left open where the match is weak.

j_call	d_call	v_call	cdr3_aa	cdr3_nt
TRBJ2-7	.	TRBV28	CASSFSVRGYEQYF	TGTGCCAGCAGTTTTTCGGTAAGGGGTTACGAGCAGTACTTC
TRBJ1-4	.	TRBV5-1	CASSPNGGQGMKNCFF	.
TRBJ1-6	.	TRBV5-1	CASSETVNNSPLHF	TGCGCCAGCAGCGAGACAGTTAATAATTCACCCCTCCACTTT
TRBJ1-3	.	TRBV9	CASSVDPGLSGNTIYF	TGTGCCAGCAGCGTAGACCCAGGACTCTCTGGAAACACCATATATTTT
TRBJ1-1	TRBD1	TRBV28	CASSRMRQGKEAFF	TGTGCCAGCAGTCGGATGCGACAGGGGAAGGAAGCTTTCTTT
TRBJ2-7	.	TRBV2	CASSGDWAPEQYF	TGTGCCAGCTCGGGAGACTGGGCACCCGAGCAGTACTTC
TRBJ1-2	.	TRBV7-9	CASSLDADPGGYTF	TGTGCCAGCAGCTTAGATGCTGACCCGGGGGGCTACACCTTC
TRBJ2-5	.	TRBV19	CASSYRETQYF	TGTGCCAGTAGTTATAGAGAGACCCAGTACTTC
TRBJ2-2	.	TRBV10-3	CAISEVERGTGELFF	TGTGCCATCAGTGAGGTCGAACGGGGAACCGGGGAGCTGTTTTTT
TRBJ2-7	.	TRBV5-1	CASSLTGGQTYEQYF	TGCGCCAGCAGCTTAACTGGTGGACAAACCTACGAGCAGTACTTC
TRBJ1-4	.	TRBV7-2	CASSFPGSGEKLFF	TGTGCCAGCAGCTTCCCAGGGTCGGGTGAAAAACTGTTTTTT
TRBJ2-5	.	TRBV2	CASKGGLSQETQYF	TGTGCCAGCAAGGGGGGACTATCACAAGAGACCCAGTACTTC
TRBJ1-1	TRBD1	TRBV5-1	CASSPDRGKTEAFF	TGCGCCAGCAGCCCGGACAGGGGGAAGACTGAAGCTTTCTTT
TRBJ1-2	.	TRBV2	CASSGEADYGYTF	TGTGCCAGCAGTGGGGAGGCAGACTATGGCTACACCTTC
TRBJ2-5	.	TRBV7-3	CASSLVSGTQETQYF	TGTGCCAGCAGCTTAGTAAGCGGAACCCAAGAGACCCAGTACTTC
TRBJ2-7	.	TRBV28	CASTQAAGSSYEQYF	TGTGCCAGCACTCAAGCAGCGGGTAGCTCCTACGAGCAGTACTTC
TRBJ2-1	.	TRBV21-1	CASSTNAPVEHEQFF	TGTGCCAGCAGCACGAACGCCCCGGTAGAGCATGAGCAGTTCTTC
TRBJ2-1	TRBD1	TRBV19	CASSPFTGVQEQFF	TGTGCCAGTAGTCCCTTCACAGGGGTGCAGGAGCAGTTCTTC
TRBJ1-6	.	TRBV5-1	CASSLEGVRGSPLHF	TGCGCCAGCAGCTTGGAGGGTGTGCGAGGGTCACCCCTCCACTTT
TRBJ2-1	.	TRBV7-9	CASRSEGNEQFF	TGTGCCAGCAGGTCCGAGGGCAATGAGCAGTTCTTC
TRBJ2-3	TRBD2	TRBV5-6	CASSFSGSTDTQYF	TGTGCCAGCAGTTTTAGCGGGAGTACAGATACGCAGTATTTT
TRBJ2-3	TRBD1	TRBV10-3	CAIISGTGRADTQYF	TGTGCCATCATATCCGGGACAGGGAGGGCAGATACGCAGTATTTT
TRBJ1-6	TRBD1	TRBV6-5	CASSRQGNHSPLHF	TGTGCCAGCAGTCGACAGGGAAACCATTCACCCCTCCACTTT
TRBJ1-1	TRBD1	TRBV19	CASSMFGQGKTEAFF	TGTGCCAGTAGTATGTTCGGACAGGGAAAGACTGAAGCTTTCTTT
TRBJ2-3	TRBD2	TRBV18	CASSPRLAGPDTQYF	TGTGCCAGCTCACCCCGACTAGCGGGGCCAGATACGCAGTATTTT